Each of the 28 T cell receptor beta chains below was sequenced from the same sample in a study of neurological immune-mediated disorders. MiXCR, applied by TCRdb to the 5' RACE reads, yields one record per CDR3 protein. Seen here are roughly 53,000 distinct CDR3 sequences, 7.5% to 9.5% observed once, and the top ten hold roughly 2%. As to time point: longitudinal time-point 3. Sequenced input: PBMCs. The receptors derive from a woman aged 40 to 50 in good health.

This clonotype was picked up many times. The chain employs TRBV7-6 and TRBJ2-3; no definite D call. Germline CDR1 is SGHVS and CDR2 is FNYEAQ. V was clipped by 2 bases and J by 1 base, with 7 bases between them. This CDR3 has 14 residues. In DNA, the CDR3 is TGTGCCAGCAGCTTAAATCAGCGCACAGATACGCAGTATTTT. It specifies CASSLNQRTDTQYF.

This clonotype occurred many times. The chain employs TRBV5-1 and TRBJ2-1; 13 bases match TRBD2. Germline V gene data show CDR1 as SGHRS and CDR2 as YFSETQ. This CDR3 is built from 18 residues. The V segment lost 4 bases and the J segment 0 bases; nucleotides outside the gene matches: 7. The CDR3: CASSLTSGGAFSYNEQFF. The CDR3 DNA sequence: TGCGCCAGCAGCCTTACTAGCGGGGGGGCATTCTCCTACAATGAGCAGTTCTTC.

Ten or more counts support this clonotype. CDR3 region: CASSLVGGNEQFF. The CDR3 bases are TGTGCCAGCAGCTTAGTTGGGGGGAATGAGCAGTTCTTC. The rearrangement joins TRBV7-2 to TRBJ2-1; D perhaps matches TRBD2 (6 bases). V was clipped by 1 base and J by 7 bases, with 8 bases between them. CDR1 SGHTA and CDR2 FQGNSA come from the germline V gene. The CDR3 has 13 amino acids.

The sample holds many counts of this clonotype. This rearrangement joins TRBV6-2 or TRBV6-3 to TRBJ2-1, with TRBD2 as a possible D gene (5 bases). V was shortened by 7 bases and J by 0 bases, with 10 bases between the two germline ends. Looked up from germline, CDR1 is MNHEY and CDR2 is SVGEGT. This CDR3 is built from 14 residues. The DNA of the CDR3 is TGTGCCAGCATTAGCGCTAGCTCCTACAATGAGCAGTTCTTC. It encodes CASISASSYNEQFF.

A remark on this clonotype: This may stem from a read error, because a much larger clone lies one nucleotide away. The V and J genes are TRBV6-5 and TRBJ2-5; no reliable D call. The V gene's germline CDR1 is MNHEY and CDR2 SVGAGI. The CDR3 extends over 12 amino acids. DNA of the CDR3: TGTGCCAGCAGGACGGCGACGGAGACCGAGTACTTC. It encodes CASRTATETEYF.

Many counts were recorded for this clonotype. The V and J genes are TRBV4-3 and TRBJ2-7, with TRBD2 identical over 8 bases. The V gene end was trimmed by 3 bases and the J gene end by 3 bases; junction bases not matched to a gene: 10. The CDR3 length is 16 residues. CDR1 is LGHNA and CDR2 is YSLEER in the germline V gene. CDR3 region: CASSHQRESILYEQYF. CDR3 sequence (DNA): TGCGCCAGCAGCCATCAGCGGGAGTCCATTCTCTACGAGCAGTACTTC.

There are many counts of this clonotype. The V gene is TRBV7-6, the J gene TRBJ2-7, with 8 bases identical to TRBD1. CDR1 and CDR2 (germline): SGHVS, FNYEAQ. J gave up 6 bases and V 3 bases, and 4 bases lay outside the gene matches. The CDR3 has 13 residues. CDR3 nucleotide sequence: TGTGCCAGCAGCTTTGGACAGGGTGGCGAGCAGTACTTC. Translating gives CASSFGQGGEQYF.

This clonotype was observed at least ten times. This chain uses TRBV5-5 with TRBJ1-1; D remains unclear. The CDR3 runs to 17 residues. V gave up 3 bases and J gave up 4 bases, with 22 bases separating them. Germline V gives CDR1 SGHKS, CDR2 YYEKEE (reference sequence). The CDR3 nucleotides are TGTGCCAGCAGCTCCTCGGGGAATAGTGGGTCCCGCACTGAAGCTTTCTTT. Protein: CASSSSGNSGSRTEAFF.

This clonotype was seen at least ten times. The genes are TRBV7-2 and TRBJ2-7, with D possibly matching TRBD2 (5 bases). V lost 6 bases, J lost 2 bases, and 23 bases lay in between. Germline CDR1 SGHTA, CDR2 FQGNSA. The CDR3 is 17 amino acids. CDR3 sequence (DNA): TGTGCCAGCAGATCTCAGGCAGGTGTTCCGGGGACCTACGAGCAGTACTTC. Translation: CASRSQAGVPGTYEQYF.

This clonotype was found many times. This chain links TRBV12-3 or TRBV12-4 with TRBJ2-7; TRBD1 aligns across 11 bases. This CDR3 has 16 residues. The junction had 13 bases not matched to a gene; V was cut back by 6 bases and J by 6 bases. Here the CDR3 reads CASSPLSGQGAGEQYF. The CDR3 region has the DNA TGTGCCAGCAGCCCCTTGAGCGGACAGGGGGCCGGCGAGCAGTACTTC.

About this clonotype itself: A much more abundant neighbour one base away suggests this may be a read error. The gene calls are TRBV10-1 and TRBJ2-3; TRBD2 agrees at 7 bases. The CDR3 loop spans 15 amino acids. Per the germline V gene, CDR1 is WNHNN and CDR2 is SYGVQD (reference sequence). V shed 0 bases, J shed 7 bases, and the junction held 7 bases outside the gene matches. The CDR3 is CASSESNPGGNTQYF. The CDR3 DNA sequence: TGCGCCAGCAGTGAGTCGAATCCGGGGGGAAATACGCAGTATTTT.

This clonotype has at least ten counts. The chain couples TRBV2 to TRBJ1-2; 7 bases align to TRBD1. This CDR3 has 14 amino acids. V lost 5 bases and J lost 4; bases outside the gene matches: 7. Germline CDR1 SNHLY, CDR2 FYNNEI. CDR3 loop: CASSPQGLGYGYTF. In DNA form, the CDR3 reads TGTGCCAGCAGTCCACAGGGGTTGGGCTATGGCTACACCTTC. Full variable domain (rest looked up from reference TRBV2 and TRBJ1-2): EPEVTQTPSHQVTQMGQEVILRCVPISNHLYFYWYRQILGQKVEFLVSFYNNEISEKSEIFDDQFSVERPDGSNFTLKIRSTKLEDSAMYFCASSPQGLGYGYTFGSGTRLTVV.

This clonotype was detected many times. This rearrangement joins TRBV5-1 to TRBJ2-7, with D hard to call. The germline V and J ends were trimmed by 3 bases and 0 bases, with 7 bases remaining between them. This CDR3 region has 13 residues. CDR1 and CDR2 from the germline V gene are SGHRS and YFSETQ. This CDR3 is CASSSTRSYEQYF. The CDR3 DNA sequence: TGCGCCAGCAGCTCTACCCGCTCCTACGAGCAGTACTTC.

In this sample, this clonotype turned up many times. This chain connects TRBV7-8 to TRBJ2-3; D might be TRBD1 or TRBD2, each matching 5 bases. Trimming pared 1 base from V and 9 bases from J, leaving 14 bases between. The germline gives CDR1 SGHVS, CDR2 FQNEAQ. This CDR3 has 14 amino acids. The CDR3 sequence: CASSLGDPAATQYF. The CDR3, as DNA: TGTGCCAGCAGCTTAGGGGACCCGGCCGCCACGCAGTATTTT.

This clonotype showed up many times. The V call is TRBV6-2 or TRBV6-3, the J call TRBJ1-5; D ambiguous. The germline CDR1 and CDR2 sequences are MNHEY and SVGEGT. The CDR3 has 18 residues. V was trimmed by 3 bases and J by 4 bases, leaving 22 bases between them. The CDR3 here is CASSYGAMKGSVNQPQHF. The CDR3 DNA reads TGTGCCAGCAGTTATGGTGCTATGAAGGGTTCCGTGAATCAGCCCCAGCATTTT.

This clonotype has a count of ten or more. The genes are TRBV20-1 and TRBJ2-7; no clear D gene. Trimming took off 0 bases at V and 4 bases at J, with 10 bases between the two ends. The CDR3 is 13 residues long. Germline-derived CDR1 and CDR2 are DFQATT and SNEGSKA (reference sequence). This chain's CDR3 is CSARERAEYEQYF. The CDR3 nucleotides are TGCAGTGCTAGAGAAAGGGCAGAATACGAGCAGTACTTC.

This clonotype was recorded many times. The genes are TRBV27 and TRBJ1-6, with D unresolved. Germline V gene sequence: CDR1 MNHEY, CDR2 SMNVEV (reference sequence). CDR3 length equals 16 residues. V lost 6 bases and J lost 0, with 12 bases in between. CDR3 coding DNA: TGTGCCAGCAGAGCGCGGGCGAGCTCCTATAATTCACCCCTCCACTTT. It yields the protein CASRARASSYNSPLHF.

The genes are TRBV29-1 and TRBJ2-3; perhaps TRBD2 as D (6 bases). From germline, CDR1 is SQVTM and CDR2 ANQGSEA. The CDR3 spans 14 residues. With 5 bases removed from V and 2 bases from J, the gap between germline ends came to 14 bases. Here the CDR3 reads CSVPPRGYTDTQYF. The DNA of the CDR3 is TGCAGCGTTCCCCCCCGGGGGTACACAGATACGCAGTATTTT.

Ten or more counts support this clonotype. The chain uses TRBV5-1 and TRBJ1-2; D possibly corresponds to TRBD1 (6 bases). V lost 3 bases to trimming and J lost 0 bases, with 12 bases between them. Germline CDR1 and CDR2: SGHRS and YFSETQ. The CDR3 consists of 15 residues. CDR3 DNA sequence: TGCGCCAGCAGCTCGGACAGCAGTTCTAACTATGGCTACACCTTC. This encodes CASSSDSSSNYGYTF.

This clonotype was counted many times. This chain connects TRBV5-1 to TRBJ2-2; no definite D call. This CDR3 region has 15 residues. V was cut by 9 bases and J by 0 bases, with 15 bases left in between. Germline loops: CDR1 SGHRS, CDR2 YFSETQ. The chain's CDR3 is CATVDQPSNTGELFF. Written as DNA, the CDR3 is TGCGCCACAGTCGACCAACCCTCGAACACCGGGGAGCTGTTTTTT.

This clonotype occurred many times. V and J are TRBV20-1 and TRBJ2-1; D uncertain. Germline V gene data show CDR1 as DFQATT and CDR2 as SNEGSKA (reference sequence). This CDR3 contains 14 residues. V was pared by 3 bases and J by 4 bases, with 13 bases between. CDR3 coding DNA: TGCAGTGCTAGGGGCTACCAGATATACAATGAGCAGTTCTTC. Amino acid sequence: CSARGYQIYNEQFF.

In its sample, this clonotype was seen many times. The chain recombines TRBV5-6 with TRBJ1-4, with 8 bases fitting TRBD1. Germline V CDR1 and CDR2: SGHDT, YYEEEE. The CDR3 sequence is 14 residues long. Trimming removed 4 bases from V and 6 bases from J; junction bases left unmatched: 5. The CDR3 spells CASSGGQGHEKLFF. The CDR3 DNA follows: TGTGCCAGCAGCGGCGGACAGGGACATGAAAAACTGTTTTTT.

This clonotype was seen ten or more times. The chain carries TRBV25-1 and TRBJ1-6, with D perhaps matching TRBD1 (5 bases). Germline CDR1 and CDR2: MGHDK and SYGVNS. V was pared by 3 bases and J by 8 bases, with 11 bases between. The CDR3 is 14 residues long. The CDR3 region has the DNA TGTGCCAGCAGTGACCACAAACAGGATTCACCCCTCCACTTT. Amino acids: CASSDHKQDSPLHF.

This clonotype was detected many times. The gene calls are TRBV20-1 and TRBJ2-7, with TRBD2 matching over 8 bases. This CDR3 comprises 14 residues. Germline trimming cut 1 base from V and 5 bases from J; bases unmatched to any gene: 7. Germline V gene sequence: CDR1 DFQATT, CDR2 SNEGSKA (reference sequence). The CDR3 here is CSARAPAGVDEQYF. The CDR3 coding sequence is TGCAGTGCTAGAGCGCCAGCGGGAGTAGACGAGCAGTACTTC.

The chain couples TRBV18 to TRBJ1-2; D is uncertain. The CDR3 contains 14 residues. V lost 2 bases and J 0 bases, leaving 7 bases between the germline ends. Germline assignment: CDR1 KGHSH and CDR2 LQKENI. The CDR3 nucleotides read TGTGCCAGCTCACCAGCAGGAGCTAACTATGGCTACACCTTC. Amino acids: CASSPAGANYGYTF.

The genes are TRBV18 and TRBJ2-7; the match to TRBD1 covers 12 bases. The CDR3 runs 16 residues. The germline gives CDR1 KGHSH, CDR2 LQKENI. With 1 base clipped from V and 2 bases from J, the junction kept 3 bases outside the gene matches. The CDR3 loop reads CASSPLGQGAAYEQYF. The CDR3 DNA reads TGTGCCAGCTCACCACTGGGACAGGGGGCGGCCTACGAGCAGTACTTC.

This clonotype has at least ten counts. This chain links TRBV6-2 or TRBV6-3 with TRBJ2-2; D call uncertain. The V gene lost 7 bases and the J gene lost 9 bases, with 9 bases spanning the gap. The CDR3 runs 11 residues. Germline V gives CDR1 MNHEY, CDR2 SVGEGT. CDR3 sequence: CASTLSRELFF. Written as DNA, the CDR3 is TGTGCCAGCACCCTGTCCCGGGAGCTGTTTTTT.

The table lists this clonotype with many counts. The chain has TRBV6-5 and TRBJ2-2; 8 positions agree with TRBD2. Looked up from germline, CDR1 is MNHEY and CDR2 is SVGAGI. V trimming: 8 bases; J trimming: 6 bases; junction bases outside the gene matches: 8. CDR3 length equals 14 residues. The CDR3 nucleotides are TGTGCCAGCGGGGGACTAGGTAGCCCCGGGGAGCTGTTTTTT. Translating it yields CASGGLGSPGELFF.